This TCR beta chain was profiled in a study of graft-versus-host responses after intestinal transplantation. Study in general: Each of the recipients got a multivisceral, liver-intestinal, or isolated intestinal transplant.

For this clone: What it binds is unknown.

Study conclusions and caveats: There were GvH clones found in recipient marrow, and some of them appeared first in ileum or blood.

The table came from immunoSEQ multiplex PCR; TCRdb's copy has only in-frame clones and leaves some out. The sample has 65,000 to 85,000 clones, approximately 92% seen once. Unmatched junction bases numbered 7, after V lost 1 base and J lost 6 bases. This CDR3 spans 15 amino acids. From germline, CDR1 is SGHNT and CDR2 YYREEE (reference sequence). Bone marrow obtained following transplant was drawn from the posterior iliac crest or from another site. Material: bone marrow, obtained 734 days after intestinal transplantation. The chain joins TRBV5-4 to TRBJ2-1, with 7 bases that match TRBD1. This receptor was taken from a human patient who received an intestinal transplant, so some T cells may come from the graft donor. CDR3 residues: CASSLNRGNGNEQFF. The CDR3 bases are TGTGCCAGCAGCTTGAACAGGGGAAATGGCAATGAGCAGTTCTTC.